This T cell receptor beta chain was captured in a study of blood T cell repertoires in COVID-19. Across the study: Donors in the United States, Italy and Spain gave samples during acute or convalescent COVID-19. In each case, the material was cDNA or gDNA derived from T cells, B-cell-depleted T cells, or PBMCs.

Methods used by the authors: Reference gene primer amplification yielded estimated nucleated cell counts. Assay: immunoSEQ multiplex PCR; the TCRdb copy retains only in-frame clones and omits some. Clone size and V and J calls were adopted from that table, with D and trimming inferred from the DNA. Of some 180,000 clones listed, 70% to 90% are singletons. Trimming removed 6 bases from V and 9 bases from J; junction bases left unmatched: 10. The V gene's germline CDR1 is SNHLY and CDR2 FYNNEI. This CDR3 has 13 residues. The source material was peripheral blood. V and J are TRBV2 and TRBJ1-1, with 7 bases lining up with TRBD1. The source is a man aged 55 to 70 with active or convalescent COVID-19. The CDR3 region is CASRSDRLFKAFF. The CDR3 nucleotides read TGTGCCAGCAGATCGGACAGGTTATTTAAAGCTTTCTTT.